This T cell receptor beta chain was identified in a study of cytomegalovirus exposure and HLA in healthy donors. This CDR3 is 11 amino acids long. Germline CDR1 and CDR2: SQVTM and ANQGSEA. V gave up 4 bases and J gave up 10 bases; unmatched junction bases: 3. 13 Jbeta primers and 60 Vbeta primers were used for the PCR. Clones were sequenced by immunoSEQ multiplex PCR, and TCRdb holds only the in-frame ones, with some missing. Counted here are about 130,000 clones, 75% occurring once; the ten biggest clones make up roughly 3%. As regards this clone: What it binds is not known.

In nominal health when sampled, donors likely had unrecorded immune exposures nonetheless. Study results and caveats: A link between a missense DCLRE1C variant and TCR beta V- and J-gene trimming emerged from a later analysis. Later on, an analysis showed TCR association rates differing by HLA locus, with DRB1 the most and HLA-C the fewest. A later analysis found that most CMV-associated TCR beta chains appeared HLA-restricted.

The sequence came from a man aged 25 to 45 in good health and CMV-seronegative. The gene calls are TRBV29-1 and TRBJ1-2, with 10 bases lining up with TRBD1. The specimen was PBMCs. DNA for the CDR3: TGCAGCGTTGTCGGGACAGGGGTCTACACCTTC. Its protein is CSVVGTGVYTF.